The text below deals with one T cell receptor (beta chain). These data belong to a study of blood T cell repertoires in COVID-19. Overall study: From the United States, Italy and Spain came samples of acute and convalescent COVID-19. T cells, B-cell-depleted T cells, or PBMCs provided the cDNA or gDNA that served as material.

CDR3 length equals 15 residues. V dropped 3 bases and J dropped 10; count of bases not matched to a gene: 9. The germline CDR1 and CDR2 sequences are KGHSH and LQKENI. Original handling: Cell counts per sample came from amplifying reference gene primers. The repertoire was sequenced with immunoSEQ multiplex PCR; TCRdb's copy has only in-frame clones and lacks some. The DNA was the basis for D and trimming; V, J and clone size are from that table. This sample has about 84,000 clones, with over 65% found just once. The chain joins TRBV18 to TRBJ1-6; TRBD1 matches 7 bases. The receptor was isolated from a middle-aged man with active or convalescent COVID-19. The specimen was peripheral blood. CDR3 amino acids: CASSPDRLGQSPLHF. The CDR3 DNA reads TGTGCCAGCTCACCGGACAGGTTGGGGCAATCACCCCTCCACTTT.